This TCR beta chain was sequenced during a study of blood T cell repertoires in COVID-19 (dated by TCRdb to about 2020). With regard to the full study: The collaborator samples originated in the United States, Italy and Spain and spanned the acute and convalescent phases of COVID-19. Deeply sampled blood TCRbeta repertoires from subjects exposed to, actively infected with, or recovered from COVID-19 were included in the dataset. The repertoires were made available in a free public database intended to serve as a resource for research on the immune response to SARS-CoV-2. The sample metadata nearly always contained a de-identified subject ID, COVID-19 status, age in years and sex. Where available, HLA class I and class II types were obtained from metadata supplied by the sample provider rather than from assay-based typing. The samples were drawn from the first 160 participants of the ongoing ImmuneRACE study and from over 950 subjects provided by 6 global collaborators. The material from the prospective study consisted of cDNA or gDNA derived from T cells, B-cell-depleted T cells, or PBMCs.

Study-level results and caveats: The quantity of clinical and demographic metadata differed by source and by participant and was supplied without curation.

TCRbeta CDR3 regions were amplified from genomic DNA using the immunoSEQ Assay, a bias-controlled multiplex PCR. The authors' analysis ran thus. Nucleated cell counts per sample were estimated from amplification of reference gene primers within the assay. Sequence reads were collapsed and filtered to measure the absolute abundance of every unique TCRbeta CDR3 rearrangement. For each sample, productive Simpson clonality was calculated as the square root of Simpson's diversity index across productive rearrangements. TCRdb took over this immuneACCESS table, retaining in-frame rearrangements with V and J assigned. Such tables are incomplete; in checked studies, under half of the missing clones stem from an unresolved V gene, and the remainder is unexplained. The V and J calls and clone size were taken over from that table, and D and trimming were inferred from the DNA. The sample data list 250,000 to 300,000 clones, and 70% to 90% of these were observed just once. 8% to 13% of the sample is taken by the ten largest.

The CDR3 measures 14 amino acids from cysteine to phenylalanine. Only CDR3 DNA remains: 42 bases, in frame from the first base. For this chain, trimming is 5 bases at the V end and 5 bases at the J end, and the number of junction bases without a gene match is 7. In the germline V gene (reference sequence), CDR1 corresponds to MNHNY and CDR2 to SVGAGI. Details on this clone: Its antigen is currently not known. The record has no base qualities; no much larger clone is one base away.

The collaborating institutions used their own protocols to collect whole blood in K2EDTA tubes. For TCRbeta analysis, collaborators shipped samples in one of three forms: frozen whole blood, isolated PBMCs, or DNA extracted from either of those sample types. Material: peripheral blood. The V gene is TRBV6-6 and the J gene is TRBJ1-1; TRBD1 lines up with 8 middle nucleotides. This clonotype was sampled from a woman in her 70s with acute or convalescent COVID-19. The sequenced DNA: TGTGCCAGCAGTCTCAGGACAGGGAAGACTGAAGCTTTCTTT. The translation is CASSLRTGKTEAFF.